The 12 T cell receptor beta chains listed next were all sequenced from one sample in a study of blood T cell repertoires in COVID-19. Data came from immunoSEQ multiplex PCR; TCRdb stores just in-frame clones and leaves some out. The sample lists roughly 80,000 clones, roughly 89% occurring once. Specimen: peripheral blood. The receptors were sampled from a woman of 80 years or more with active or convalescent COVID-19.

A single count supports this clone. The chain is built from TRBV3-1 (or the pseudogene TRBV3-2) and TRBJ2-5; no definite D call. Germline CDR1 LGHDT, CDR2 YNNKEL (reference sequence). The V gene lost 5 bases and the J gene lost 5 bases, with 15 bases spanning the gap. CDR3 size: 14 residues. The CDR3 here is CASSNYQDGETQYF. The CDR3 DNA is TGTGCCAGCAGCAACTACCAAGATGGGGAGACCCAGTACTTC.

The rearrangement links TRBV24-1 to TRBJ2-2, with a possible D match to TRBD1 (5 bases). Germline CDR1 reads KGHDR; CDR2 reads SFDVKD. This CDR3 is 16 amino acids long. V was clipped by 2 bases and J by 5 bases, with 14 bases between them. CDR3 amino acids: CATSDSRVGLTGELFF. The CDR3 DNA is TGTGCCACCAGTGATTCCAGGGTTGGCTTGACCGGGGAGCTGTTTTTT.

This rearrangement joins TRBV6-5 to TRBJ2-3; 7 nucleotides line up with TRBD2. CDR1 and CDR2 (germline): MNHEY, SVGAGI. There are 15 residues in the CDR3. With 6 bases clipped from V and 0 bases from J, the junction kept 6 bases outside the gene matches. The CDR3 sequence: CASRRGSLSTDTQYF. CDR3 nucleotides: TGTGCCAGCAGGCGGGGGTCTCTTAGCACAGATACGCAGTATTTT.

The chain employs TRBV20-1 and TRBJ1-1; D is unclear. The CDR3 length is 15 residues. Germline V lookup: CDR1 DFQATT, CDR2 SNEGSKA (reference sequence). V was cut by 3 bases and J by 0 bases, with 14 bases left in between. CDR3 in DNA: TGCAGTGCTAGTAGCGGAACCTCTATGAACACTGAAGCTTTCTTT. It yields the protein CSASSGTSMNTEAFF.

The gene calls are TRBV9 and TRBJ2-3; TRBD1 might be the D (6 bases). The CDR3 sequence is 15 residues long. The V gene's germline CDR1 is SGDLS and CDR2 YYNGEE. The V gene lost 3 bases and the J gene lost 4 bases, with 15 bases spanning the gap. The CDR3 nucleotides are TGTGCCAGCAGCGCTCCCAGGGGCGGTTCAGATACGCAGTATTTT. As protein: CASSAPRGGSDTQYF.

V and J are TRBV5-6 and TRBJ2-5, with 10 bases aligning to TRBD1. CDR1 and CDR2 (germline): SGHDT, YYEEEE. This CDR3 spans 16 amino acids. V was pared by 1 base and J by 5 bases, with 8 bases of the junction left unmatched. The chain's CDR3 is CASSLPGQGLRETQYF. The CDR3 DNA reads TGTGCCAGCAGCTTGCCGGGACAGGGGCTGCGTGAGACCCAGTACTTC. The complete variable domain, with remaining parts taken from reference TRBV5-6 and TRBJ2-5, reads DAGVTQSPTHLIKTRGQQVTLRCSPKSGHDTVSWYQQALGQGPQFIFQYYEEEERQRGNFPDRFSGHQFPNYSSELNVNALLLGDSALYLCASSLPGQGLRETQYFGPGTRLLVL.

V is TRBV27 and J is TRBJ2-3; 8 nucleotides line up with TRBD1. The CDR3 length is 13 residues. The V gene's germline CDR1 is MNHEY and CDR2 SMNVEV (reference sequence). V lost 4 bases and J lost 9; bases outside the gene matches: 6. As DNA, the CDR3 is TGTGCCAGCAGTTCCGGACAGGGAAGGACGCAGTATTTT. This codes for CASSSGQGRTQYF.

The V call is TRBV5-1, the J call TRBJ2-3; 11 nucleotides match TRBD2. The CDR3 extends over 15 amino acids. From germline, CDR1 is SGHRS and CDR2 YFSETQ. Trimming cost V 9 bases and J 0 bases; bases outside gene matches: 6. The CDR3 sequence: CATRLAGPSTDTQYF. The CDR3 nucleotides read TGCGCCACCAGACTAGCGGGGCCTAGCACAGATACGCAGTATTTT.

The genes are TRBV7-2 and TRBJ2-1; D not certain. CDR3 length: 15 amino acids. Trimming pared 4 bases from V and 4 bases from J, leaving 14 bases between. Per germline, CDR1 SGHTA and CDR2 FQGNSA. CDR3 sequence (DNA): TGTGCCAGCAGCTCAGACTCGCTCAGTTACAATGAGCAGTTCTTC. Translating gives CASSSDSLSYNEQFF.

This chain connects TRBV6-6 to TRBJ1-6; D is undetermined. V gave up 7 bases and J gave up 7 bases, with 17 bases separating them. The germline CDR1 and CDR2 sequences are MNHNY and SVGAGI (reference sequence). This CDR3 is built from 15 residues. In DNA, the CDR3 is TGTGCCAGCAAAAAAGACGGAGGGTACAATTCACCCCTCCACTTT. Translated: CASKKDGGYNSPLHF.

The J gene is TRBJ2-7, the V gene TRBV5-1, with D maybe TRBD1 (5 bases). The CDR3 extends over 15 amino acids. The germline CDR1 and CDR2 sequences are SGHRS and YFSETQ. V was shortened by 4 bases and J by 0 bases, with 14 bases between the two germline ends. The CDR3 nucleotides read TGCGCCAGCAGCATCGACAGCCTTAGCTCCTACGAGCAGTACTTC. Protein sequence: CASSIDSLSSYEQYF.

The chain employs TRBV7-9 and TRBJ1-2; 8 positions match TRBD1. There are 16 residues in the CDR3. Germline lookup yields CDR1 SEHNR and CDR2 FQNEAQ (reference sequence). The V and J ends lost 5 bases and 2 bases, in that order; junction bases with no gene match: 10. The CDR3 spells CASSPQTGVRNYGYTF. The DNA of the CDR3 is TGTGCCAGCAGCCCCCAGACAGGGGTCAGAAACTATGGCTACACCTTC.